This entry lists 24 T cell receptor beta chains sequenced from one sample in a study of OX40 agonist ivuxolimab in advanced cancers. Libraries were prepared by immunoSEQ multiplex PCR; TCRdb keeps only in-frame clonotypes and omits some of them. The repertoire includes around 80,000 clones, about 86% of them detected once, and roughly 0.9% sits in the top ten. The material was CD4+ or CD8+ T cells sorted from blood, obtained in a trial of the OX40 agonist ivuxolimab. The receptors come from an adult with an advanced solid tumor such as melanoma, head and neck, liver or kidney cancer.

The V and J genes are TRBV18 and TRBJ1-1; D is unresolved. The V gene's germline CDR1 is KGHSH and CDR2 LQKENI. V was cut by 3 bases and J by 1 base, with 6 bases left in between. The CDR3 spans 13 residues. The CDR3 DNA reads as TGTGCCAGCTCACCGAACACGAACACTGAAGCTTTCTTT. Protein: CASSPNTNTEAFF.

J is TRBJ1-1 and V is TRBV16; 9 nucleotides match TRBD1. CDR3 length: 14 residues. Germline V gene data show CDR1 as KGHSY and CDR2 as FQNENV. V lost 1 base to trimming and J lost 3 bases; unmatched junction nucleotides: 0. The CDR3 nucleotides are TGTGCCAGCAGCCAATGGGACAGGGACACTGAAGCTTTCTTT. It is translated as CASSQWDRDTEAFF.

This sequence joins TRBV10-3 and TRBJ2-3; D may be TRBD2 (5 bases). V lost 2 bases, J lost 1 base, and 10 bases lay in between. Germline CDR1 is ENHRY and CDR2 is SYGVKD. The CDR3 is 15 residues long. Here the CDR3 DNA reads TGTGCCATCAGTGAGGAGGGTCGGGGCACAGATACGCAGTATTTT. Amino acid sequence: CAISEEGRGTDTQYF.

The chain carries TRBV7-2 and TRBJ2-5; no reliable D call. The DNA end is a closer match to TRBJ2-7, so the J assignment may be wrong. Germline V gives CDR1 SGHTA, CDR2 FQGNSA. The CDR3 is 13 residues long. CDR3 nucleotide sequence: TGTGCCAGCAGCTTAAGCCCATTCTACGAGCAGTACTTC. Its protein is CASSLSPFYEQYF.

J is TRBJ2-7 and V is TRBV7-2, with 10 bases lining up with TRBD1. CDR1 and CDR2 from the germline V gene are SGHTA and FQGNSA. Losses at the gene ends were 1 base for V and 3 bases for J; bases not matched to a gene: 3. The CDR3 runs to 15 residues. CDR3 sequence: CASSLGWTGGYEQYF. The DNA of the CDR3 is TGTGCCAGCAGCTTAGGTTGGACAGGGGGCTACGAGCAGTACTTC.

The rearrangement links TRBV28 to TRBJ1-2; weak D call: TRBD1 (5 bases). V dropped 3 bases and J dropped 1 base, with 9 bases sitting between them. From germline, CDR1 is MDHEN and CDR2 SYDVKM. The CDR3 contains 14 residues. This CDR3 reads CASSFRDLNYGYTF. In DNA form, the CDR3 reads TGTGCCAGCAGTTTCAGGGACCTTAACTATGGCTACACCTTC.

The rearrangement links TRBV7-9 to TRBJ2-5, with 7 positions matching TRBD1. The germline gives CDR1 SEHNR, CDR2 FQNEAQ (reference sequence). The CDR3 totals 13 residues. Trimming at V came to 5 bases and at J to 4 bases, leaving 4 bases not matched to a gene. The CDR3 is CASSRSGGETQYF. The CDR3 nucleotides are TGTGCCAGCAGCCGGTCAGGGGGAGAGACCCAGTACTTC.

A few counts support this clone. This chain's CDR3 is CATSREGAGELFF. In DNA, the CDR3 is TGTGCCACCAGCAGAGAGGGGGCCGGGGAGCTGTTTTTT. The genes are TRBV15 and TRBJ2-2; D is perhaps TRBD1 or TRBD2 (5 bases each). CDR3 length equals 13 residues. V lost 0 bases, J lost 6 bases, and 5 bases lay in between. Germline assignment: CDR1 LNHNV and CDR2 YYDKDF (reference sequence).

This rearrangement joins TRBV9 to TRBJ2-5; TRBD1 matches 8 bases. The CDR3 loop spans 15 amino acids. V dropped 0 bases and J dropped 5; count of bases not matched to a gene: 6. Per the germline V gene, CDR1 is SGDLS and CDR2 is YYNGEE. Written as DNA, the CDR3 is TGTGCCAGCAGCGTAGCCGCGACAGGGGTTGAGACCCAGTACTTC. It codes for CASSVAATGVETQYF.

Only one count was recorded for this clone. The chain joins TRBV7-9 to TRBJ2-1; D remains ambiguous. From germline, CDR1 is SEHNR and CDR2 FQNEAQ (reference sequence). The CDR3 is made up of 19 amino acids. The V and J ends lost 4 bases and 4 bases respectively, with 26 bases between them. Written as DNA, the CDR3 is TGTGCCAGCAGCTCCAGAGTTGGCGGTCGAGGAATATCTTACAATGAGCAGTTCTTC. It is translated as CASSSRVGGRGISYNEQFF.

The rearrangement links TRBV19 to TRBJ2-7; 9 bases match TRBD1. CDR3 length: 13 amino acids. Per the germline V gene, CDR1 is LNHDA and CDR2 is SQIVND (reference sequence). The V segment lost 6 bases and the J segment 6 bases; nucleotides outside the gene matches: 6. This chain's CDR3 is CASRDRGVSEQYF. The DNA for the CDR3 is TGTGCCAGTAGAGACAGGGGGGTCAGCGAGCAGTACTTC.

This clone has a single count. This CDR3 is CASTGGRYTEAFF. The CDR3 DNA sequence: TGTGCCAGCACGGGGGGCAGATACACTGAAGCTTTCTTT. The genes are TRBV25-1 and TRBJ1-1; maybe TRBD1 (6 bases). The CDR3 has 13 residues. V lost 7 bases and J 3 bases, leaving 12 bases between the germline ends. Germline CDR1 reads MGHDK; CDR2 reads SYGVNS.

The chain recombines TRBV6-6 with TRBJ1-2; D might be TRBD1 (5 bases). V lost 2 bases and J lost 0, with 10 bases in between. Germline CDR1 and CDR2: MNHNY and SVGAGI (reference sequence). The CDR3 consists of 15 residues. CDR3 region: CASSYGQNPNYGYTF. The CDR3 DNA reads as TGTGCCAGCAGTTACGGACAAAACCCTAACTATGGCTACACCTTC.

In its sample, this clone was seen a few times. The chain recombines TRBV29-1 with TRBJ1-1, with 9 bases that match TRBD1. There are 11 residues in the CDR3. Germline V gene data show CDR1 as SQVTM and CDR2 as ANQGSEA. V shed 5 bases and J 8 bases; nucleotides not matched to a gene: 3. CDR3 DNA: TGCAGCGTTTCCGGGACAGGGGAAGCTTTCTTT. This encodes CSVSGTGEAFF.

This chain uses TRBV6-1 with TRBJ1-3; a possible D gene is TRBD1 (6 bases). The V gene lost 6 bases and the J gene lost 7 bases, with 13 bases spanning the gap. The germline CDR1 and CDR2 sequences are MNHNS and SASEGT. This CDR3 comprises 13 residues. The CDR3 region is CASSPGQSNTIYF. For the CDR3, the DNA is TGTGCCAGCAGCCCCGGACAGTCCAACACCATATATTTT.

The rearrangement uses TRBV19 and TRBJ2-3; the D gene is possibly TRBD2 (6 bases). CDR1 and CDR2 from the germline V gene are LNHDA and SQIVND (reference sequence). The CDR3 is 15 amino acids. The ends were cut back, 3 bases at V and 4 bases at J, with 14 bases in the middle. CDR3 sequence reads: CASSMLEGRADTQYF. CDR3 in DNA: TGTGCCAGTAGTATGTTGGAGGGGCGGGCAGATACGCAGTATTTT.

The V call is TRBV4-1, the J call TRBJ1-1, with D uncertain. The CDR3 is 13 amino acids. Germline loops: CDR1 MGHRA, CDR2 YSYEKL. V was cut by 6 bases and J by 1 base, with 9 bases left in between. This CDR3 reads CASREHGNTEAFF. Here the CDR3 DNA reads TGCGCCAGCAGAGAACACGGGAACACTGAAGCTTTCTTT.

The gene calls are TRBV7-9 and TRBJ1-4; D is ambiguous. Between the trimmed V and J ends, which lost 2 bases and 5 bases, there was a span of 6 bases. This CDR3 contains 13 residues. Germline V gene data show CDR1 as SEHNR and CDR2 as FQNEAQ (reference sequence). CDR3 amino acids: CASSLRVNEKLFF. The CDR3 bases are TGTGCCAGCAGCTTAAGGGTAAATGAAAAACTGTTTTTT. The whole variable domain, filled in from reference TRBV7-9 and TRBJ1-4, reads DTGVSQNPRHKITKRGQNVTFRCDPISEHNRLYWYRQTLGQGPEFLTYFQNEAQLEKSRLLSDRFSAERPKGSFSTLEIQRTEQGDSAMYLCASSLRVNEKLFFGSGTQLSVL.

The chain couples TRBV11-2 to TRBJ2-1; TRBD1 aligns across 9 bases. Germline V gives CDR1 SGHAT, CDR2 FQNNGV. The junction had 14 bases not matched to a gene; V was cut back by 1 base and J by 4 bases. CDR3 length: 19 residues. Here the CDR3 reads CASSLVIPGQGLVYNEQFF. DNA of the CDR3: TGTGCCAGCAGCTTAGTAATCCCGGGACAGGGCCTAGTATACAATGAGCAGTTCTTC.

The chain links TRBV6-5 to TRBJ1-2, with D uncertain. CDR1 MNHEY and CDR2 SVGAGI come from the germline V gene. V was pared by 0 bases and J by 4 bases, with 9 bases between. The CDR3 has 14 amino acids. The CDR3 region is CASSYSNQAYGYTF. The DNA of the CDR3 is TGTGCCAGCAGTTACTCAAACCAGGCCTATGGCTACACCTTC.

The rearrangement links TRBV6-1 to TRBJ2-7; D remains unclear. V lost 5 bases, J lost 5 bases, and 10 bases lay in between. Germline CDR1 and CDR2: MNHNS and SASEGT. This CDR3 is built from 12 residues. The CDR3 is CASSSVGHEQYF. The CDR3 DNA sequence: TGTGCCAGCAGTTCCGTGGGTCACGAGCAGTACTTC.

V is TRBV9 and J is TRBJ1-4; D remains unclear. This CDR3 region has 14 residues. Germline assignment: CDR1 SGDLS and CDR2 YYNGEE. The V and J ends lost 1 base and 0 bases respectively, with 4 bases between them. CDR3 nucleotides: TGTGCCAGCAGCGTATCGGCAACTAATGAAAAACTGTTTTTT. Residues: CASSVSATNEKLFF.

The V and J genes are TRBV7-2 and TRBJ2-5, with a weak D call TRBD2 (5 bases). The germline V gene has CDR1 SGHTA and CDR2 FQGNSA. The length of the CDR3 is 16 residues. Trimming left V 3 bases short and J 0 bases short, with 14 bases between. The CDR3 DNA reads TGTGCCAGCAGCTTGCGTGGTAGCGCGGACCAAGAGACCCAGTACTTC. Protein product: CASSLRGSADQETQYF.

This chain connects TRBV5-8 to TRBJ1-1; D gene unclear. Deletions cut 3 bases from V and 6 bases from J, with 18 bases between. Germline V lookup: CDR1 SGHTS, CDR2 YDEGEE. This CDR3 has 15 residues. CDR3 nucleotides: TGTGCCAGCAGCTCAATGGACGGAGTCAGAGCTGAAGCTTTCTTT. Its protein is CASSSMDGVRAEAFF.